The rows below give T cell receptor beta chains drawn from one sample of a study of blood T cell repertoires in COVID-19. The table came from immunoSEQ multiplex PCR; TCRdb's copy has only in-frame clones and leaves some out. The table includes around 99,000 clones, about 87% detected once. Material: peripheral blood. These receptors all stem from a man in his fifties with active or convalescent COVID-19. Both conserved end residues are part of each CDR3. The D gene is left open where the match is weak. A row's size may be missing; if present it is once, few, many or a size class.

V: TRBV7-6; size: -; J: TRBJ2-3; D: TRBD2; DNA: TGTGCCAGCAGCCACCCGGGGGGGCTAGCGGGAGGGCCAGTCCAGGATACGCAGTATTTT; CDR3: CASSHPGGLAGGPVQDTQYF
V: TRBV3-1/TRBV3-2; size: -; J: TRBJ2-7; D: -; DNA: TGTGCCAGCAGCCAAGATCTTGTGGGTAGCGGGACAGGGTCCTACGAGCAGTACTTC; CDR3: CASSQDLVGSGTGSYEQYF
V: TRBV14; size: -; J: TRBJ1-1; D: -; DNA: TGTGCCAGCAGCGTACAGGGTGACACTGAAGCTTTCTTT; CDR3: CASSVQGDTEAFF
V: TRBV6-6; size: -; J: TRBJ2-7; D: -; DNA: TGTGCCAGCCACGAGACTACCAAGATCTACGAGCAGTACTTC; CDR3: CASHETTKIYEQYF
V: TRBV7-2; size: -; J: TRBJ2-5; D: TRBD2; DNA: TGTGCCAGCAGCTTGTCGGGACTAGCGGGAATACAAGAGACCCAGTACTTC; CDR3: CASSLSGLAGIQETQYF
V: TRBV3-1/TRBV3-2; size: -; J: TRBJ2-5; D: -; DNA: TGTGCCAGCAGTCGTCCTGGCTTCCAAGAGACCCAGTACTTC; CDR3: CASSRPGFQETQYF
V: TRBV6-5; size: few; J: TRBJ1-1; D: TRBD1; DNA: TGTGCCAGCATCGCTCACAGGGGCGGGAACACTGAAGCTTTCTTT; CDR3: CASIAHRGGNTEAFF
V: TRBV6-2/TRBV6-3; size: -; J: TRBJ2-7; D: TRBD2; DNA: TGTGCCAGCAGTTACCGGCTAGCGGGGAGCTCCTACGAGCAGTACTTC; CDR3: CASSYRLAGSSYEQYF
V: TRBV5-4; size: -; J: TRBJ2-1; D: TRBD2; DNA: TGTGCCAGCAGCAACCGGGGGGGGTCCTACAATGAGCAGTTCTTC; CDR3: CASSNRGGSYNEQFF
V: TRBV6-5; size: -; J: TRBJ2-3; D: -; DNA: TGTGCCAGCAGTTCCCAGCGAGAGGTGGATACGCAGTATTTT; CDR3: CASSSQREVDTQYF
V: TRBV19; size: -; J: TRBJ2-5; D: -; DNA: TGTGCCAGTAGTATCCAGGGGAACACGAAGACCCAGTACTTC; CDR3: CASSIQGNTKTQYF
V: TRBV29-1; size: -; J: TRBJ1-2; D: -; DNA: TGCAGCGTTGAAGAAGTCCGGGACTTCTATGGCTACACCTTC; CDR3: CSVEEVRDFYGYTF
V: TRBV2; size: -; J: TRBJ1-6; D: -; DNA: TGTGCCAGCAGAGAGGACAGAGATAATTCACCCCTCCACTTT; CDR3: CASREDRDNSPLHF
V: TRBV11-2; size: few; J: TRBJ2-7; D: TRBD1; DNA: TGTGCCAGCAGCTTAAGGCTTTTCGGGACAGTCTCCTACGAGCAGTACTTC; CDR3: CASSLRLFGTVSYEQYF
V: TRBV5-5; size: -; J: TRBJ1-6; D: TRBD1; DNA: TGTGCCAGCAGCTCCAACAGGGGACATAATTCACCCCTCCACTTT; CDR3: CASSSNRGHNSPLHF
V: TRBV6-5; size: many; J: TRBJ1-1; D: TRBD1; DNA: TGTGCCAGCAGCCACGGGACAGGGGAAACTGAAGCTTTCTTT; CDR3: CASSHGTGETEAFF